This is a list of T cell receptor beta chains from one sample in a study of blood T cell repertoires in COVID-19. The assay was immunoSEQ multiplex PCR, and TCRdb's table has in-frame clones only and misses some. The table records around 200,000 clones, approximately 83% of them present only once. Sequenced material: peripheral blood. These receptors all stem from a human donor with acute or convalescent COVID-19. The donor label of this sample is uncertain. Both conserved end residues are part of each CDR3. The order of the fields is V gene, J gene, CDR3 protein.

>TRBV5-4|TRBJ1-4
CASSLQGSGEKLFF
>TRBV30|TRBJ2-1
CAWSGALAGGGEQFF
>TRBV30|TRBJ2-7
CAWSGGQGSDEQYF
>TRBV5-1|TRBJ2-3
CASSFGLTTSTDTQYF
>TRBV2|TRBJ2-7
CASRSGTGSEQYF
>TRBV19|TRBJ2-2
CASTLRNTGELFF
>TRBV19|TRBJ1-1
CASTRDRGTEAFF
>TRBV7-9|TRBJ1-2
CASSSTRGAVYGYTF
>TRBV7-2|TRBJ2-1
CASSLARQNYNEQFF
>TRBV28|TRBJ2-2
CASSSGDGTGELFF
>TRBV12-3/TRBV12-4|TRBJ2-5
CASSLRGETQYF
>TRBV2|TRBJ1-1
CASILRGLNTEAFF
>TRBV3-1/TRBV3-2|TRBJ2-7
CASSQGTGTYEQYF
>TRBV5-8|TRBJ1-1
CASSLGPGKRDTEAFF
>TRBV6-1|TRBJ1-1
CASSGRSGGIDTEAFF
>TRBV7-6|TRBJ1-6
CASSLAAGSNSPLHF
>TRBV6-5|TRBJ2-7
CASRVLTGGQNEQYF